This T cell receptor beta chain was identified in a study of regulatory T cells in long-lasting Graves disease. Whole-study results and caveats: Samples came from peripheral blood alone, without thyroid tissue.

This clonotype was detected ten times or more. What it binds is not known. Time point in this sample: persistent/refractory GD, antithyroid drugs over 5 years with positive TRAb. The TCR library used RNA extracted from PBMCs. Through Arm-PCR of CDR3 regions and iRepertoire HTBI primers, TCR beta libraries were built. TCRdb itself ran the multiplex PCR reads through MiXCR, one entry per CDR3 protein. The table lists some 470,000 distinct CDR3 sequences, about 22% of them singletons. The sample was peripheral blood mononuclear cells (PBMCs), taken when the disease was refractory, from a patient treated with antithyroid drugs. This sequence was found in a female donor with Graves disease.

The CDR3 nucleotides read TGTGCCGGGAGACAGGGAAGCGAGACCCAGTACTTC. As protein: CAGRQGSETQYF. The V gene is TRBV2, the J gene TRBJ2-5, with 7 nucleotides matching TRBD1. Germline CDR1 is SNHLY and CDR2 is FYNNEI. The CDR3 totals 12 residues. The ends lost 11 bases at V and 5 bases at J; junction bases unmatched: 8.